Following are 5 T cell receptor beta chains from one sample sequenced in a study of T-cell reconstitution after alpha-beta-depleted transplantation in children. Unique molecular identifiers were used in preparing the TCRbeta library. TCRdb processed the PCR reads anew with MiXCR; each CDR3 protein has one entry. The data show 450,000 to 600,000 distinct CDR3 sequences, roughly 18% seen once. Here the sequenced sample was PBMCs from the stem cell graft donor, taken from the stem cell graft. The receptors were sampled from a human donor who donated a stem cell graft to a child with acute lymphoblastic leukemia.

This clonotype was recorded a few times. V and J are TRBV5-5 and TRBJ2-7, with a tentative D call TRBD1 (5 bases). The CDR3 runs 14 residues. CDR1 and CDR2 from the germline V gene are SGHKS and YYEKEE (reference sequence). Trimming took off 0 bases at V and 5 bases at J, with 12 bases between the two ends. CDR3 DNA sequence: TGTGCCAGCAGCTTGGGGCAGGGTATGGACGAGCAGTACTTC. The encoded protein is CASSLGQGMDEQYF.

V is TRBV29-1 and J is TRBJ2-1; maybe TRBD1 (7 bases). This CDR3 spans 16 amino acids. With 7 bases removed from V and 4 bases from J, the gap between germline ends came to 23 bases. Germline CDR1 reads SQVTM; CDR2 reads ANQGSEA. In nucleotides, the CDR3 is TGCAGCGCCACATCAAGGGGGCGGGGACTTTACAATGAGCAGTTCTTC. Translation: CSATSRGRGLYNEQFF.

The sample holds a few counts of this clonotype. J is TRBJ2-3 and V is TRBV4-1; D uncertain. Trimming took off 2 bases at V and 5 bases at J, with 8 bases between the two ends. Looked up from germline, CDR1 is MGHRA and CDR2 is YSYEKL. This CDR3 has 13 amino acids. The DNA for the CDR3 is TGCGCCAGCAGCCAACCCGTTGGAGATACGCAGTATTTT. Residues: CASSQPVGDTQYF.

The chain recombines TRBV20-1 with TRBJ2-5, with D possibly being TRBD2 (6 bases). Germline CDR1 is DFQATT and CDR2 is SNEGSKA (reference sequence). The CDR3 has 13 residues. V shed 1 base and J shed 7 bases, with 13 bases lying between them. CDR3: CSARGRGLVTQYF. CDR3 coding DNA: TGCAGTGCTAGAGGGAGGGGACTGGTGACCCAGTACTTC.

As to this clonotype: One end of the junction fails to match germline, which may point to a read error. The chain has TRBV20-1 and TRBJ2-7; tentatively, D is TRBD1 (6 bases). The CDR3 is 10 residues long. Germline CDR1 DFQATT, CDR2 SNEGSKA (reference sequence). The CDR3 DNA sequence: TGCAGTGCTGAGGGGGACGAGCACTACTTC. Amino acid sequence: CSAEGDEHYF.